This T cell receptor (beta chain) was captured in a study of CD8 T cells in ankylosing spondylitis. Quantitative molecular-barcoded 5'-RACE generated the TCR beta libraries. One entry per CDR3 protein, called by TCRdb with MiXCR from the 5' RACE reads. The data hold fewer than 550,000 distinct CDR3 sequences, with roughly 5% observed a single time. The CDR3 totals 15 residues. V lost 8 bases and J 2 bases, leaving 17 bases between the germline ends. Study-level points and caveats: Ankylosing spondylitis blood seemed to carry a telltale TCR beta motif made of several highly homologous variants. Disease-linked clones reportedly concentrated significantly in matched ankylosing spondylitis synovial fluid. Disease-associated clones were CD8+ and fairly uncommon in peripheral blood.

The sample holds one count of this clonotype. The antigen remains unidentified. Just one base apart from a much larger clone, this may be a read error. Sequencing was performed on blood, either unsorted or a sorted T cell fraction (not recorded which). The chain employs TRBV12-3 or TRBV12-4 and TRBJ2-3; D unclear. The TCR was taken from a male donor with ankylosing spondylitis. The CDR3 region has the DNA TGTGCCAGCCGTCCCTCGGGTCTGGACACAGATACGCAGTATTTT. This sequence encodes CASRPSGLDTDTQYF.